This TCR beta chain was captured by sequencing in a study of CD8+ T cells in alopecia areata. Overall study results and limits: Many of the expanded lesional clones endured in scalp and blood while on tofacitinib. Relative to normal scalp, lesional scalp, especially alopecia totalis/universalis, showed higher clonality.

A remark on this clone: What it binds is unknown. The same CDR3 can be traced to other DNA sequences in this sample.

RNA, once extracted, was reverse transcribed into cDNA for use as the sequencing template. The repertoire was sequenced with immunoSEQ multiplex PCR; TCRdb's copy has only in-frame clones and lacks some. This table holds nearly 200,000 clones, roughly 50% found once. Treatment noted: oral pan-JAK inhibitor, 5-10 mg twice daily. Alopecia areata patients provided lesional scalp punch biopsies and peripheral blood, both collected for the study. The receptor was derived from a human donor with alopecia areata. This specimen was CD4+ T cells sorted from blood, taken at week 24, from a patient treated with tofacitinib.

CDR3 protein: CASSPDRGPYEQYF. The CDR3 DNA reads TGTGCCAGCAGCCCCGACAGGGGCCCCTACGAGCAGTACTTC. The chain couples TRBV14 to TRBJ2-7; 8 positions match TRBD1. Trimming at V came to 4 bases and at J to 2 bases, leaving 4 bases not matched to a gene. Germline values: CDR1 SGHDN, CDR2 FVKESK. CDR3 length equals 14 residues.